The rows below give T cell receptor beta chains drawn from one sample of a study of regulatory T cells in long-lasting Graves disease. TCRdb analysed the multiplex PCR reads with MiXCR anew, one entry per CDR3 protein. The repertoire holds about 520,000 distinct CDR3 sequences, around 12% seen once, with approximately 9% in the top ten. This sample was also put to use in a study of T cells in Graves' hyperthyroidism and ophthalmopathy.

The source material was peripheral blood mononuclear cells (PBMCs), sampled at new diagnosis, from a patient treated with antithyroid drugs. The receptors come from a young woman with Graves disease. Both conserved end residues are part of each CDR3. Fields, in order: D gene, clone size, J gene, V gene, CDR3 DNA, CDR3 protein. The D gene is left open where the match is weak. Clone sizes are shown as once, few or many counts, or a class when the clone is expanded.

D: TRBD2
size: many
J: TRBJ2-1
V: TRBV11-2
DNA: TGTGCCAGCAGCCGCGTTAGCGGGAGAATAAATGAGCAGTTCTTC
CDR3: CASSRVSGRINEQFF

D: .
size: many
J: TRBJ2-5
V: TRBV3-1
DNA: TGTGCCAGCAGTCAGGGACTGGCCCAGTACTTC
CDR3: CASSQGLAQYF

D: .
size: few
J: TRBJ1-1
V: TRBV11-3
DNA: TGTGCCAGCAGGGAGTCAGGGGACACTGAAGCTTTCTTT
CDR3: CASRESGDTEAFF

D: TRBD1
size: many
J: TRBJ1-4
V: TRBV5-1
DNA: TGCGCCAGCAGCTTGTGGGGACAGGGGGCCCCTAATGAAAAACTGTTTTTT
CDR3: CASSLWGQGAPNEKLFF

D: TRBD2
size: few
J: TRBJ2-7
V: TRBV6-1
DNA: TGTGCCAGCAGTAGCACTAGCGGCATCTACGAGCAGTACTTC
CDR3: CASSSTSGIYEQYF

D: .
size: many
J: TRBJ1-2
V: TRBV11-3
DNA: TGTGCCAGCAGCTTAGATACAGGGACCTATGGCTACACCTTC
CDR3: CASSLDTGTYGYTF

D: .
size: many
J: TRBJ2-1
V: TRBV28
DNA: TGTGCCAGCAGTTTTGGCCTTCGGTCAGGGGATGAGCAGTTCTTC
CDR3: CASSFGLRSGDEQFF

D: .
size: many
J: TRBJ1-2
V: TRBV12-3/TRBV12-4
DNA: TGTGCCAGCCAACCAGGACAGCGAAACTATGATGGCTACACCTTC
CDR3: CASQPGQRNYDGYTF

D: TRBD2
size: few
J: TRBJ2-1
V: TRBV5-6
DNA: TGTGCCAGCAGCTTGGCTAGCGGAGCCTACAATGAGCAGCTCTTC
CDR3: CASSLASGAYNEQLF

D: .
size: few
J: TRBJ1-5
V: TRBV6-2/TRBV6-3
DNA: TGTGCCAGCAGTGACCCGGCAGCGAGCAATCAGCCCCAGCATTTT
CDR3: CASSDPAASNQPQHF

D: .
size: many
J: TRBJ2-7
V: TRBV3-1
DNA: TGTGCCAGCAGCCAAGTTGGAGGAGACGCCCTTTACGAGCAGTACTTC
CDR3: CASSQVGGDALYEQYF